One and the same sample provided the 10 T cell receptor beta chains below, sequenced in a study of blood T cell repertoires in COVID-19. The protocol was immunoSEQ multiplex PCR, while the TCRdb copy is restricted to in-frame clones and leaves out a portion. The sample lists 200,000 to 250,000 clones, about 90% occurring once. Sequenced: peripheral blood. All receptors derive from an older woman with acute or convalescent COVID-19.

V and J are TRBV24-1 and TRBJ1-1; 7 bases are shared with TRBD1. Germline assignment: CDR1 KGHDR and CDR2 SFDVKD. CDR3 length: 14 residues. V trimming: 9 bases; J trimming: 5 bases; junction bases outside the gene matches: 11. In DNA form, the CDR3 reads TGTGCCACCGGATCTCAGGGGGTAAAAACTGAAGCTTTCTTT. Translation gives CATGSQGVKTEAFF.

The chain recombines TRBV28 with TRBJ2-7, with 8 bases identical to TRBD1. Germline trimming cut 6 bases from V and 7 bases from J; bases unmatched to any gene: 14. Germline assignment: CDR1 MDHEN and CDR2 SYDVKM. The CDR3 is made up of 15 amino acids. CDR3 coding DNA: TGTGCCAGCAGAAAACCGGGACAGGCCCTACGAGAGCAGTACTTC. This codes for CASRKPGQALREQYF.

The chain employs TRBV21-1 and TRBJ2-3; the D call of TRBD2 is as the table states it, not checked on the DNA. TRBV21-1 is an annotated pseudogene. This CDR3 spans 16 amino acids. CDR3 in amino acids: CASSTRTSGSSDTQYF. CDR3 DNA: TGTGCCAGCAGCACCCGAACTAGCGGGAGTTCAGATACGCAGTATTTT.

This chain joins TRBV7-2 and TRBJ2-1; the D gene is possibly TRBD1 (5 bases). The CDR3 has 16 residues. Germline loops: CDR1 SGHTA, CDR2 FQGNSA. Trimming took off 1 base at V and 0 bases at J, with 10 bases between the two ends. The CDR3, as DNA: TGTGCCAGCAGCTTAGTCGCCGGACACTCCTACAATGAGCAGTTCTTC. It encodes CASSLVAGHSYNEQFF.

The chain links TRBV24-1 to TRBJ1-3; TRBD1 might be the D (5 bases). With 5 bases removed from V and 0 bases from J, the gap between germline ends came to 16 bases. Per germline, CDR1 KGHDR and CDR2 SFDVKD. This CDR3 has 17 residues. The CDR3 nucleotides read TGTGCCACCAGTGCCGCGGTACAGGAAAGCTCTGGAAACACCATATATTTT. Protein: CATSAAVQESSGNTIYF.

The V and J genes are TRBV7-8 and TRBJ1-4; D may be TRBD1 (6 bases). CDR1 SGHVS and CDR2 FQNEAQ come from the germline V gene. With 4 bases removed from V and 5 bases from J, the gap between germline ends came to 23 bases. The length of the CDR3 is 18 residues. CDR3 coding DNA: TGTGCCAGCAGCTCAAACAGGGACAACCCACCCTTAAATGAAAAACTGTTTTTT. It is translated as CASSSNRDNPPLNEKLFF.

The rearrangement uses TRBV6-6 and TRBJ1-1, with 7 bases lining up with TRBD1. Germline assignment: CDR1 MNHNY and CDR2 SVGAGI (reference sequence). V shed 6 bases, J shed 0 bases, and the junction held 7 bases outside the gene matches. There are 15 residues in the CDR3. The CDR3 loop reads CASRRDSLMNTEAFF. The DNA for the CDR3 is TGTGCCAGCAGACGGGACAGTCTCATGAACACTGAAGCTTTCTTT.

The rearrangement uses TRBV6-6 and TRBJ2-3; D ambiguous. The germline V gene has CDR1 MNHNY and CDR2 SVGAGI (reference sequence). V was cut by 0 bases and J by 7 bases, with 5 bases left in between. CDR3 length equals 12 residues. The DNA of the CDR3 is TGTGCCAGCAGTTACTCAACTAATACGCAGTATTTT. Protein product: CASSYSTNTQYF.

The chain combines TRBV6-5 with TRBJ2-7; the match to TRBD2 covers 13 bases. This CDR3 comprises 14 residues. The ends lost 10 bases at V and 1 base at J; junction bases unmatched: 4. CDR1 and CDR2 from the germline V gene are MNHEY and SVGAGI. The CDR3 is CATPGLAGSYEQYF. For the CDR3, the DNA is TGTGCCACCCCGGGACTAGCGGGGTCCTACGAGCAGTACTTC.

The sample holds a few counts of this clone. This chain links TRBV5-1 with TRBJ2-7; 7 bases fit TRBD2. The germline V gene has CDR1 SGHRS and CDR2 YFSETQ. V shed 7 bases and J 7 bases; nucleotides not matched to a gene: 14. The CDR3 extends over 14 amino acids. The CDR3 DNA reads as TGCGCCAGCCGGGTTGGCGGGGACTACGGTGAGCAGTACTTC. This sequence encodes CASRVGGDYGEQYF.